This T cell receptor (beta chain) was observed in a study of CD8 T cells in ankylosing spondylitis. For TCR beta, libraries came from quantitative 5'-RACE with molecular barcodes. Via MiXCR, TCRdb re-called the 5' RACE reads, giving one row per CDR3 protein. The data hold some 840,000 distinct CDR3 sequences, with roughly 10% observed a single time. This clonotype was counted a few times. Its antigen remains unidentified. Whole-study results and caveats: Characteristic, it appeared, of ankylosing spondylitis blood was a TCR beta motif of eight highly homologous variants. Past research had described some motif variants in reactive arthritis synovial fluid and blood.

The CDR3 has 16 amino acids. Looked up from germline, CDR1 is DFQATT and CDR2 is SNEGSKA (reference sequence). V lost 3 bases, J lost 6 bases, and 14 bases stayed unmatched. What was sequenced was blood, either unsorted or a sorted T cell fraction (not recorded which). The chain recombines TRBV20-1 with TRBJ2-3; 8 bases line up with TRBD1. The clonotype was recovered from a male donor with ankylosing spondylitis. The CDR3 sequence is CSASRDGTGPQDTQYF. In DNA form, the CDR3 reads TGCAGTGCTAGTAGGGACGGGACAGGACCTCAGGATACGCAGTATTTT.